The T cell receptor beta chain described here comes from a study of T cells expressing NK-cell markers. As for the study in general: Seven donors tested HCMV-seropositive and one tested seronegative among the eight sequenced.

TCRdb reprocessed the 5' RACE reads; each CDR3 protein has one entry and no DNA is given. The table for this sample gives 350,000 to 450,000 distinct CDR3 sequences. CDR3 length equals 11 residues. Per the germline V gene, CDR1 is LNHDA and CDR2 is SQIVND (reference sequence). The TCR originated in a man aged 18-75 years in good health. This chain connects TRBV19 to TRBJ2-4. The specimen was blood T cells: a sorted CD56 or NKG2C T cell subset, CD4+ or CD8+ T cells, or bulk PBMC T cells (not recorded which). Here the CDR3 reads CASRERHIQYF.